A selection of T cell receptor beta chains follows, all from one sample in a study of cytomegalovirus exposure and HLA in healthy donors. Produced via immunoSEQ multiplex PCR; TCRdb's table is partial and in-frame only. The sample lists tens of thousands of clones, around 79% occurring once. The material sequenced was PBMCs. These receptors all come from a woman aged 40 to 49 in good health and CMV-seropositive. Both conserved end residues are part of each CDR3. The order of the fields is J gene, clone size, V gene, D gene, CDR3 DNA, CDR3 protein. The D gene is left open where the match is weak. The listing skips clone size in some rows; elsewhere it reads once, few, many or a size class.

>TRBJ2-1|NA|TRBV29-1|TRBD2
TGCAGCGTTGAAGAAGGACTAGCGAGCTACAATGAGCAGTTCTTC
CSVEEGLASYNEQFF
>TRBJ2-2|once|TRBV19|TRBD1
TGTGCCAGTACCCGGGACAGGGGACACACCGGGGAGCTGTTTTTT
CASTRDRGHTGELFF
>TRBJ2-7|NA|TRBV2|NA
TGTGCCAGCAGCGCTACGGGTATTTCTTCCGGCGAGCAGTACTTC
CASSATGISSGEQYF
>TRBJ2-7|NA|TRBV19|NA
TGTGCCAGTAGTATCGGGAACTTGTACTCCGAGCAGTACTTC
CASSIGNLYSEQYF
>TRBJ2-2|NA|TRBV7-2|NA
TGTGCCAGCAGCGACGGACAATACACCGGGGAGCTGTTTTTT
CASSDGQYTGELFF
>TRBJ1-4|NA|TRBV6-6|NA
TGTGCCAGCAGAAATGACAAGGCTAATGAAAAACTGTTTTTT
CASRNDKANEKLFF
>TRBJ2-7|NA|TRBV4-1|TRBD2
TGCGCCAGCAGCCGGACTAGCGGGGGTTCCTACGAGCAGTACTTC
CASSRTSGGSYEQYF
>TRBJ2-2|NA|TRBV29-1|TRBD1
TGCAGCGCTAGGGACAGACCCACCGGGGAGCTGTTTTTT
CSARDRPTGELFF
>TRBJ2-5|once|TRBV15|TRBD1
TGTGCCACCAGCAGGGACAGGGAAGAGACCCAGTACTTC
CATSRDREETQYF
>TRBJ2-5|NA|TRBV19|TRBD1
TGTGCCAGTAGTATAGTCCCGGGACAGGGGATGCGTCAGTACTTC
CASSIVPGQGMRQYF
>TRBJ2-1|NA|TRBV30|NA
TGTGCCTGGAGTTTTCAAGGGGTATATGAGCAGTTCTTC
CAWSFQGVYEQFF
>TRBJ2-6|NA|TRBV18|NA
TGTGCCAGCTCACCTGCCGGGGCTGGGGCCAACGTCCTGACTTTC
CASSPAGAGANVLTF
>TRBJ2-1|few|TRBV15|TRBD2
TGTGCCACCAGCAGAGATCTGAGCGGGAGTGGCAATGAGCAGTTCTTC
CATSRDLSGSGNEQFF
>TRBJ2-7|NA|TRBV5-8|TRBD2
TGTGCCAGCAGCTTGGGTAGACTAGCGGGAGCCTACGAGCAGTACTTC
CASSLGRLAGAYEQYF
>TRBJ1-4|few|TRBV29-1|NA
TGCAGTGCGCGGTATGGGGGGGCGAGGAATGAAAAACTGTTTTTT
CSARYGGARNEKLFF
>TRBJ2-5|NA|TRBV25-1|TRBD2
TGTGCCAGCAGTGAAAACGCGGGGGAGCTACAAGAGACCCAGTACTTC
CASSENAGELQETQYF
>TRBJ1-2|NA|TRBV5-4|NA
TGTGCCAGCAGCTTACCGCCGGGACAAGGCCGTCTTAACTATGGCTACACCTTC
CASSLPPGQGRLNYGYTF
>TRBJ2-3|few|TRBV2|TRBD2
TGTGCCAGCCATCAAGGAGGGACTAGCGGAAATACGCAGTATTTT
CASHQGGTSGNTQYF
>TRBJ1-4|NA|TRBV2|NA
TGTGCCAGCAAAAGATCCGGGACAATAAATGAAAAACTGTTTTTT
CASKRSGTINEKLFF
>TRBJ1-2|NA|TRBV5-4|TRBD1
TGTGCCAGCAGCTTACCGGGACAGTTATATGGCTACACCTTC
CASSLPGQLYGYTF
>TRBJ1-2|NA|TRBV6-5|TRBD1
TGTGCCAGCAGTTACTCGAATCGGGACAGGGATCTTGGCTACACCTTC
CASSYSNRDRDLGYTF
>TRBJ2-7|NA|TRBV7-8|NA
TGTGCCAGCAGCTTATCCCCGGTCCTGATCTACGAGCAGTACTTC
CASSLSPVLIYEQYF
>TRBJ1-2|NA|TRBV6-5|NA
TGTGCCAGCAGTTCCCCAGGGTATGGCTACACCTTC
CASSSPGYGYTF
>TRBJ2-7|NA|TRBV2|TRBD2
TGTGCCAGCAGTGAATTCCGCCCTAGCGGCTCCTACGAGCAGTACTTC
CASSEFRPSGSYEQYF
>TRBJ2-5|once|TRBV7-9|TRBD2
TGTGCCAGCAGCTTCTCTAGCGGCCAAGAGACCCAGTACTTC
CASSFSSGQETQYF
>TRBJ2-5|NA|TRBV5-1|NA
TGCGCCAGCAGCTTGGTGGGTGGAGGGAGTCAAGAGACCCAGTACTTC
CASSLVGGGSQETQYF
>TRBJ1-5|NA|TRBV6-6|TRBD1
TGTGCCAGCAGTTACGACAGGGGTTTTCGACAGCCCCAGCATTTT
CASSYDRGFRQPQHF